This T cell receptor (beta chain) was captured by sequencing in a study of blood T cell repertoires in COVID-19. Measured with immunoSEQ multiplex PCR; TCRdb has only the in-frame clones, and not every one. The table includes under 350,000 clones, 65% to 90% detected once. CDR3 length: 12 residues. V shed 8 bases, J shed 6 bases, and the junction held 4 bases outside the gene matches. The sequence was obtained from a middle-aged woman with acute COVID-19. Sequencing was carried out using PBMCs or T cells enriched from blood (not recorded which). This rearrangement joins TRBV12-3 or TRBV12-4 to TRBJ2-1; 7 nucleotides line up with TRBD2. The CDR3 loop reads CASGLEANEQFF. The CDR3 DNA reads TGTGCCAGCGGACTAGAAGCCAATGAGCAGTTCTTC.